This T cell receptor (beta chain) was recorded in a study of technical replicates of blood from several donors. The CDR3 covers 19 residues. CDR1 MGHRA and CDR2 YSYEKL come from the germline V gene. The junction had 18 bases not matched to a gene; V was cut back by 2 bases and J by 6 bases. Sequencing was performed with immunoSEQ multiplex PCR; in TCRdb, only in-frame clones are kept and a portion is missing. The data hold some 71,000 clones, with around 97% observed a single time. The sequencing input was T cells isolated from PBMCs. V gene TRBV4-1 combines with J gene TRBJ2-2, with 7 bases lining up with TRBD1. The origin of this receptor is a human donor in good health. The CDR3 reads CASSQSEWRTGVGAGELFF. CDR3 coding DNA: TGCGCCAGCAGCCAATCGGAATGGCGTACAGGGGTTGGCGCCGGGGAGCTGTTTTTT.